Shown below are 20 T cell receptor beta chains from a single sample sequenced in a study of graft-versus-host responses after intestinal transplantation. TCRdb's copy holds only in-frame clones and misses some; the assay was immunoSEQ multiplex PCR. The data hold tens of thousands of clones, with about 95% observed a single time. Source: PBMCs, taken 16 days after intestinal transplant. Receptors were obtained from a human patient who received an intestinal transplant, so some T cells may come from the graft donor.

The chain recombines TRBV4-1 with TRBJ2-1; unclear D gene. The CDR3 runs to 15 residues. With 1 base removed from V and 4 bases from J, the gap between germline ends came to 11 bases. Germline assignment: CDR1 MGHRA and CDR2 YSYEKL. The CDR3 DNA is TGCGCCAGCAGCCAAGTAATCGACTCGTACAATGAGCAGTTCTTC. It codes for CASSQVIDSYNEQFF.

This CDR3 reads CACKRRVTEAFF. DNA for the CDR3: TGTGCCTGCAAACGAAGGGTAACTGAAGCTTTCTTT. The chain links TRBV30 to TRBJ1-1; D is unresolved. The germline V gene encodes CDR1 GTSNPN and CDR2 SVGIG (reference sequence). The ends were cut back, 6 bases at V and 5 bases at J, with 13 bases in the middle. The CDR3 covers 12 residues.

The chain has TRBV27 and TRBJ1-5, with D unclear. Germline values: CDR1 MNHEY, CDR2 SMNVEV (reference sequence). V was clipped by 2 bases and J by 7 bases, with 18 bases between them. This CDR3 is built from 16 residues. The CDR3 bases are TGTGCCAGCAGTTTAATCAGGCGGCAGCCGAGGCAGCCCCAGCATTTT. This sequence encodes CASSLIRRQPRQPQHF.

This chain links TRBV7-3 with TRBJ2-7; 11 bases are shared with TRBD2. Germline loops: CDR1 SGHTA, CDR2 FQGTGA. V lost 5 bases, J lost 6 bases, and 6 bases stayed unmatched. There are 14 residues in the CDR3. The CDR3: CASSALAGGSEQYF. The CDR3 DNA reads TGTGCCAGCAGCGCGCTAGCGGGAGGTAGCGAGCAGTACTTC.

This rearrangement joins TRBV20-1 to TRBJ1-1; D uncertain. Germline-derived CDR1 and CDR2 are DFQATT and SNEGSKA (reference sequence). The CDR3 runs to 11 residues. The CDR3 coding sequence is TGCAGGGCTCGGTGGGGCACTGAAGCTTTCTTT. It specifies CRARWGTEAFF.

This sequence joins TRBV27 and TRBJ2-1, with D possibly matching TRBD2 (6 bases). Germline CDR1 reads MNHEY; CDR2 reads SMNVEV (reference sequence). The CDR3 is 16 amino acids. Between the trimmed V and J ends, which lost 1 base and 6 bases, there was a span of 16 bases. Here the CDR3 reads CASSLYGGGLGNEQFF. DNA for the CDR3: TGTGCCAGCAGTTTATACGGGGGAGGTTTAGGCAATGAGCAGTTCTTC.

The chain joins TRBV28 to TRBJ1-2; possible D gene TRBD1, 6 bases. The CDR3 totals 14 residues. The V end was cut by 6 bases, the J end by 6 bases, with 17 bases between. CDR1 and CDR2 from the germline V gene are MDHEN and SYDVKM. The CDR3 nucleotides read TGTGCCAGCAGGGGTACAGGGCTTTATAATGGCTACACCTTC. This gives the protein CASRGTGLYNGYTF.

This clone has just one count. This chain links TRBV4-1 with TRBJ2-1; 8 nucleotides align to TRBD1. Germline loops: CDR1 MGHRA, CDR2 YSYEKL. The CDR3 length is 16 residues. The V segment lost 0 bases and the J segment 5 bases; nucleotides outside the gene matches: 6. The CDR3 DNA sequence: TGCGCCAGCAGCCAAGACAGGGGGCTTGTAAACAATGAGCAGTTCTTC. This codes for CASSQDRGLVNNEQFF.

The gene calls are TRBV19 and TRBJ2-1, with 14 bases lining up with TRBD2. CDR1 is LNHDA, CDR2 SQIVND, per germline (reference sequence). This CDR3 contains 20 residues. Trimming removed 7 bases from V and 6 bases from J; junction bases left unmatched: 20. The DNA of the CDR3 is TGTGCCAGTACCCGACAGTCGACTAGCGGGAGGGCTTGGCCCATCAATGAGCAGTTCTTC. This translates into CASTRQSTSGRAWPINEQFF.

In its sample, this clone was seen once. The V call is TRBV2, the J call TRBJ2-5; TRBD2 matches 14 bases. CDR3 size: 16 residues. The V and J ends lost 6 bases and 4 bases, in that order; junction bases with no gene match: 7. Germline V gene data show CDR1 as SNHLY and CDR2 as FYNNEI. This CDR3 is CASSQGLAGVGETQYF. The CDR3 nucleotides read TGTGCCAGCAGCCAGGGACTAGCGGGAGTGGGAGAGACCCAGTACTTC.

This clone was detected once. This chain joins TRBV5-8 and TRBJ1-2, with a weak D call TRBD1 (6 bases). Germline values: CDR1 SGHTS, CDR2 YDEGEE. CDR3 length: 13 residues. The V gene lost 2 bases and the J gene lost 7 bases, with 12 bases spanning the gap. The chain's CDR3 is CASSFLQGPGYTF. In nucleotides, the CDR3 is TGTGCCAGCAGCTTCCTCCAGGGGCCTGGCTACACCTTC.

The CDR3 here is CASSLTSWMREQYF. The CDR3 coding sequence is TGTGCCAGCAGTTTAACTAGCTGGATGAGGGAGCAGTACTTC. V usage is TRBV28 and J usage is TRBJ2-7; TRBD2 is a possible D gene (6 bases). V was clipped by 2 bases and J by 7 bases, with 15 bases between them. CDR1 MDHEN and CDR2 SYDVKM come from the germline V gene. The CDR3 is made up of 14 amino acids.

The chain links TRBV4-3 to TRBJ2-5; no definite D call. Judging by the DNA end, TRBJ2-7 fits better; the J call may be wrong. The CDR3 is 14 residues long. The germline V gene encodes CDR1 LGHNA and CDR2 YSLEER. CDR3 sequence: CASSQSTISYEQYF. CDR3 DNA sequence: TGCGCCAGCAGCCAATCAACTATCTCCTACGAGCAGTACTTC.

This chain connects TRBV18 to TRBJ2-7; D unresolved. Trimming took off 2 bases at V and 3 bases at J, with 11 bases between the two ends. This CDR3 has 14 amino acids. Germline values: CDR1 KGHSH, CDR2 LQKENI. CDR3 in DNA: TGTGCCAGCTCACCAATCCAGCCAAACTACGAGCAGTACTTC. Protein: CASSPIQPNYEQYF.

The count of this clone is one. This rearrangement joins TRBV19 to TRBJ2-7; possibly TRBD2 for D (6 bases). This CDR3 region has 13 residues. Germline V CDR1 and CDR2: LNHDA, SQIVND (reference sequence). V lost 9 bases, J lost 0 bases, and 12 bases lay in between. The CDR3 nucleotides are TGTGCCAGCTCCCGGAGGGGCTCCTACGAGCAGTACTTC. It codes for CASSRRGSYEQYF.

This clone was recorded only once. The chain is built from TRBV7-8 and TRBJ1-3; TRBD1 is a possible D gene (6 bases). Germline lookup yields CDR1 SGHVS and CDR2 FQNEAQ. V lost 0 bases and J 0 bases, leaving 12 bases between the germline ends. The CDR3 contains 17 residues. CDR3 sequence: CASSLAVRGVSGNTIYF. The CDR3 region has the DNA TGTGCCAGCAGCTTAGCGGTCAGGGGCGTCTCTGGAAACACCATATATTTT.

The chain is built from TRBV25-1 and TRBJ2-3, with 9 bases identical to TRBD2. V shed 2 bases and J 5 bases; nucleotides not matched to a gene: 8. In germline, CDR1 is MGHDK, CDR2 SYGVNS. CDR3 length: 16 residues. In DNA form, the CDR3 reads TGTGCCAGCAGTGAACGTCTAGCGGGATCTGGAGATACGCAGTATTTT. It translates to CASSERLAGSGDTQYF.

This chain links TRBV30 with TRBJ2-1; D is uncertain. V gave up 4 bases and J gave up 2 bases, with 6 bases separating them. Germline CDR1 and CDR2: GTSNPN and SVGIG (reference sequence). The CDR3 has 12 residues. The CDR3 spells CAWNGPYNEQFF. The CDR3 DNA sequence: TGTGCCTGGAACGGACCCTACAATGAGCAGTTCTTC. The variable domain in full, completed from reference TRBV30 and TRBJ2-1, reads SQTIHQWPATLVQPVGSPLSLECTVEGTSNPNLYWYRQAAGRGLQLLFYSVGIGQISSEVPQNLSASRPQDRQFILSSKKLLLSDSGFYLCAWNGPYNEQFFGPGTRLTVL.

This chain connects TRBV19 to TRBJ1-1; possible D gene TRBD1, 6 bases. Trimming took 4 bases from V and 1 from J, leaving 19 bases between them. The CDR3 runs to 17 residues. The germline gives CDR1 LNHDA, CDR2 SQIVND (reference sequence). CDR3 residues: CASSTYLRQDPNTEAFF. As DNA, the CDR3 is TGTGCCAGTAGTACGTACTTAAGACAGGACCCGAACACTGAAGCTTTCTTT.

V usage is TRBV7-9 and J usage is TRBJ2-7; 9 nucleotides line up with TRBD2. Germline values: CDR1 SEHNR, CDR2 FQNEAQ (reference sequence). J was trimmed by 6 bases and V by 1 base; bases with no gene match: 10. The CDR3 covers 16 residues. The CDR3 loop is CASSLGLAGEGGEQYF. The CDR3 DNA is TGTGCCAGCAGCTTAGGTTTAGCGGGAGAGGGCGGCGAGCAGTACTTC.